Listed below are T cell receptor beta chains from one sample, sequenced in a study of T cells in Graves' hyperthyroidism and ophthalmopathy. TCRdb processed the multiplex PCR reads anew with MiXCR; each CDR3 protein has one entry. In the table there are more than 650,000 distinct CDR3 sequences, less than 15% of which are singletons. Source material: blood. All receptors derive from a woman younger than 30 with Graves' hyperthyroidism. Each CDR3 is given with its conserved first and last residue. A D gene is named only where the DNA matches it firmly. The size entry is marked missing in some rows and otherwise reads once, few, many or a size class.

j_gene | abundance | d_gene | v_gene | CDR3aa | CDR3nt
TRBJ1-2 | many | . | TRBV19 | CASSPRDTDGYTF | TGTGCCAGTAGTCCCCGGGACACTGATGGCTACACCTTC
TRBJ2-7 | many | . | TRBV18 | CASSPTQNSYEQYF | TGTGCCAGCTCACCAACTCAAAACTCCTACGAGCAGTACTTC
TRBJ2-3 | few | TRBD2 | TRBV20-1 | CSARRTSGRKDTQYF | TGCAGTGCTCGAAGGACTAGCGGGAGGAAGGATACGCAGTATTTT
TRBJ1-1 | many | . | TRBV20-1 | CSADPGHQNTEAFF | TGCAGTGCGGATCCGGGACACCAGAACACTGAAGCTTTCTTT
TRBJ2-1 | . | . | TRBV6-1 | CASSDPSYNEQFF | TGTGCCAGCAGTGACCCTTCCTACAATGAGCAGTTCTTC
TRBJ1-1 | few | TRBD1 | TRBV10-3 | CAISGGQGRTEAFF | TGTGCCATCAGTGGGGGACAGGGAAGAACTGAAGCTTTCTTT
TRBJ2-2 | many | TRBD1 | TRBV24-1 | CATAPGQPLDTGELFF | TGTGCCACCGCGCCGGGACAGCCACTAGACACCGGGGAGCTGTTTTTT
TRBJ1-1 | many | . | TRBV20-1 | CSARAGVTEAFF | TGCAGTGCTAGAGCTGGGGTGACTGAAGCTTTCTTT
TRBJ2-3 | few | . | TRBV27 | CASSRQGRVTDTQYF | TGTGCCAGCAGTCGACAGGGGAGGGTCACAGATACGCAGTATTTT
TRBJ2-2 | few | . | TRBV6-6 | CASSYSSQGRKAELFF | TGTGCCAGCAGTTACTCGAGTCAGGGAAGAAAGGCGGAGCTGTTTTTT
TRBJ2-6 | many | . | TRBV12-3/TRBV12-4 | CASSGGHPMTGANVLTF | TGTGCCAGCAGTGGGGGCCACCCCATGACTGGGGCCAACGTCCTGACTTTC
TRBJ2-1 | . | . | TRBV9 | CASSVARGFYNEQFF | TGTGCCAGCAGCGTAGCAAGGGGATTTTACAATGAGCAGTTCTTC
TRBJ1-6 | many | . | TRBV2 | CASSESHISPLHF | TGTGCCAGCAGTGAGAGTCACATATCACCCCTCCACTTT
TRBJ2-3 | many | . | TRBV11-2 | CASSPMIRDSSTDTQYF | TGTGCCAGCAGCCCTATGATCCGGGACTCCAGCACAGATACGCAGTATTTT
TRBJ2-7 | many | . | TRBV6-1 | CASSEVGSGSYEQYF | TGTGCCAGCAGTGAAGTAGGGTCAGGGTCCTACGAGCAGTACTTC
TRBJ1-1 | . | . | TRBV6-6 | CASSYTADMNTEAFF | TGTGCCAGCAGTTACACGGCCGACATGAACACTGAAGCTTTCTTT
TRBJ2-3 | many | . | TRBV5-1 | CASSLGRITDTQYF | TGCGCCAGCAGCTTGGGACGTATCACAGATACGCAGTATTTT
TRBJ2-5 | many | TRBD1 | TRBV7-9 | CASSLGQGTRETQYF | TGTGCCAGCAGCTTGGGACAGGGGACAAGGGAGACCCAGTACTTC
TRBJ2-2 | . | . | TRBV27 | CASSIQMIGELFF | TGTGCCAGCAGTATACAGATGATCGGGGAGCTGTTTTTT
TRBJ1-2 | many | . | TRBV6-2/TRBV6-3 | CASRPPGYGWDGYTF | TGTGCCAGCAGGCCCCCAGGGTATGGATGGGATGGCTACACCTTC
TRBJ2-6 | . | . | TRBV20-1 | CSARDSRQGAGANVLTF | TGCAGTGCTAGAGATTCCAGACAAGGGGCTGGGGCCAACGTCCTGACTTTC
TRBJ1-5 | many | . | TRBV28 | CASSYFRVGQPQHF | TGTGCCAGCAGTTACTTTAGGGTTGGGCAGCCCCAGCATTTT
TRBJ2-1 | many | . | TRBV2 | CASTSSSYNEQFF | TGTGCCAGCACGTCCAGCTCCTACAATGAGCAGTTCTTC
TRBJ1-1 | . | TRBD1 | TRBV19 | CASSTAHRQGDTEAFF | TGTGCCAGTAGTACCGCCCACAGACAGGGAGACACTGAAGCTTTCTTT
TRBJ2-1 | many | . | TRBV28 | CASSLLGDEQFF | TGTGCCAGCAGTTTGTTAGGGGATGAGCAGTTCTTC
TRBJ1-3 | . | . | TRBV7-8 | CASSLDAPVFGNTIYF | TGTGCCAGCAGCTTAGACGCACCGGTTTTCGGAAACACCATATATTTT
TRBJ2-4 | many | TRBD2 | TRBV2 | CASSDYPGGNKNIQYF | TGTGCCAGCAGTGATTATCCGGGAGGGAATAAAAACATTCAGTACTTC
TRBJ2-5 | . | TRBD1 | TRBV6-5 | CASSSVPGQGRETQYF | TGTGCCAGCAGTTCCGTCCCGGGACAGGGACGAGAGACCCAGTACTTC
TRBJ2-1 | few | . | TRBV7-6 | CASSSNGGPYNEQFF | TGTGCCAGCAGCTCCAACGGAGGTCCCTACAATGAGCAGTTCTTC
TRBJ1-4 | many | . | TRBV20-1 | CSAADPKGATNEKLFF | TGCAGTGCTGCCGACCCGAAGGGGGCAACTAATGAAAAACTGTTTTTT
TRBJ2-5 | many | . | TRBV13 | CASSLFAVGKYQETQYF | TGTGCCAGCAGCTTATTCGCAGTGGGAAAGTACCAAGAGACCCAGTACTTC
TRBJ2-1 | few | . | TRBV11-3 | CASSLVRLNNEQFF | TGTGCCAGCAGCTTAGTCCGACTGAACAATGAGCAGTTCTTC
TRBJ2-3 | many | . | TRBV7-2 | CASTLRTDTQYF | TGTGCCAGCACCCTTCGCACAGATACGCAGTATTTT
TRBJ2-3 | . | . | TRBV7-9 | CASSALGPSTDTQYF | TGTGCCAGCAGCGCACTAGGTCCTAGCACAGATACGCAGTATTTT
TRBJ2-7 | few | TRBD2 | TRBV20-1 | CSATTSGHYEQYF | TGCAGTGCTACGACTAGCGGCCACTACGAGCAGTACTTC
TRBJ2-2 | many | . | TRBV7-2 | CASSLGGKNTGELFF | TGTGCCAGCAGCTTGGGCGGGAAGAACACCGGGGAGCTGTTTTTT
TRBJ2-1 | . | . | TRBV7-6 | CASSLPGSVLNEQFF | TGTGCCAGCAGCTTACCAGGGTCGGTTCTAAATGAGCAGTTCTTC
TRBJ2-1 | many | TRBD2 | TRBV7-9 | CASSRGLAGGRYNEQFF | TGTGCCAGCAGCCGGGGACTAGCGGGAGGGCGTTACAATGAGCAGTTCTTC
TRBJ2-1 | few | . | TRBV20-1 | CSARPTYRETRHNEQFF | TGCAGTGCTAGACCGACCTATCGGGAGACCCGGCACAATGAGCAGTTCTTC
TRBJ1-5 | . | . | TRBV2 | CATAPSQGPNQPQHF | TGTGCCACCGCCCCCTCACAGGGCCCCAATCAGCCCCAGCATTTT
TRBJ2-3 | many | TRBD2 | TRBV24-1 | CATMPGLASGITDTQYF | TGTGCCACCATGCCAGGACTGGCTAGCGGGATTACAGATACGCAGTATTTT
TRBJ2-5 | many | TRBD1 | TRBV18 | CASSPSGTGRETQYF | TGTGCCAGCTCACCGTCCGGGACAGGGCGGGAGACCCAGTACTTC
TRBJ2-7 | few | . | TRBV5-1 | CASSWKGAYEQYF | TGCGCCAGCAGCTGGAAGGGCGCCTACGAGCAGTACTTC
TRBJ2-1 | many | . | TRBV20-1 | CSARYSGYEQFF | TGCAGTGCTCGCTATAGTGGCTATGAGCAGTTCTTC
TRBJ2-1 | . | TRBD1 | TRBV5-1 | CASSLSDRGQSEQFF | TGCGCCAGCAGCTTGTCTGACAGGGGGCAAAGTGAGCAGTTCTTC
TRBJ2-1 | many | TRBD2 | TRBV2 | CASIKISGNEQFF | TGTGCCAGTATAAAGATTAGCGGGAATGAGCAGTTCTTC
TRBJ1-1 | many | . | TRBV11-2 | CASSSHIERTEAFF | TGTGCCAGCAGCTCACACATTGAGAGGACTGAAGCTTTCTTT
TRBJ2-3 | many | . | TRBV7-2 | CASSLGGSGTRLFTDTQYF | TGTGCCAGCAGCTTGGGCGGTTCTGGGACTCGCCTTTTCACAGATACGCAGTATTTT
TRBJ1-1 | many | . | TRBV11-2 | CASSPSGAEAFF | TGTGCCAGCAGCCCCTCAGGCGCTGAAGCTTTCTTT
TRBJ2-3 | . | . | TRBV6-5 | CASSYLGLETDTQYF | TGTGCCAGCAGTTACCTCGGGCTAGAAACAGATACGCAGTATTTT
TRBJ1-1 | many | . | TRBV14 | CASSQDIRGVNTEAFF | TGTGCCAGCAGCCAAGATATACGGGGAGTGAACACTGAAGCTTTCTTT